Below, 18 T cell receptor beta chains from the same sample are listed, as sequenced in a study of blood T cell repertoires in COVID-19. The assay was immunoSEQ multiplex PCR, and TCRdb's table has in-frame clones only and misses some. The profile shows 150,000 to 180,000 clones, under 90% of them singletons. Sequences were obtained from peripheral blood. These receptors originate from a man in his 60s with acute or convalescent COVID-19.

J is TRBJ1-1 and V is TRBV4-2; 8 nucleotides match TRBD1. The CDR3 length is 20 residues. In germline, CDR1 is LGHNA, CDR2 YNFKEQ. With 0 bases clipped from V and 1 base from J, the junction kept 16 bases outside the gene matches. CDR3 coding DNA: TGTGCCAGCAGCCAAGATACATTCCGGGACAGGTCCACCTGGAACACTGAAGCTTTCTTT. This gives the protein CASSQDTFRDRSTWNTEAFF.

This chain joins TRBV28 and TRBJ1-1; D is undetermined. Trimming pared 6 bases from V and 0 bases from J, leaving 5 bases between. This CDR3 spans 12 amino acids. The V gene's germline CDR1 is MDHEN and CDR2 SYDVKM. CDR3: CASSFMNTEAFF. The CDR3 nucleotides read TGTGCCAGCAGCTTTATGAACACTGAAGCTTTCTTT.

This chain links TRBV6-6 with TRBJ1-5, with D uncertain. The CDR3 is made up of 17 amino acids. Germline V gene lookup returns CDR1 MNHNY and CDR2 SVGAGI (reference sequence). Trimming stripped 5 bases from V and 6 bases from J, with 23 bases between. The chain's CDR3 is CASSPRGGRAGSQPQHF. The CDR3 nucleotides are TGTGCCAGCAGTCCTCGGGGTGGCCGGGCCGGTAGTCAGCCCCAGCATTTT.

The rearrangement joins TRBV28 to TRBJ2-7; 10 positions agree with TRBD2. Looked up from germline, CDR1 is MDHEN and CDR2 is SYDVKM. The length of the CDR3 is 15 residues. V trimming: 11 bases; J trimming: 5 bases; junction bases outside the gene matches: 15. In nucleotides, the CDR3 is TGTGCCGTCCGACTAGCGGGTACGGGAGGGAACGAGCAGTACTTC. Amino acid sequence: CAVRLAGTGGNEQYF.

The V gene is TRBV4-1, the J gene TRBJ2-1; D might be TRBD1 (6 bases). Germline V gene sequence: CDR1 MGHRA, CDR2 YSYEKL. This CDR3 spans 16 amino acids. Deletions cut 1 base from V and 2 bases from J, with 12 bases between. The CDR3 here is CASSQVGRGTYNEQFF. CDR3 DNA sequence: TGCGCCAGCAGCCAAGTAGGCAGGGGCACCTACAATGAGCAGTTCTTC.

Of note for this clone: The sample has other DNA sequences that encode this CDR3 too. The rearrangement uses TRBV18 and TRBJ2-5, with no clear D. CDR3 length: 13 amino acids. Trimming removed 1 base at V and 2 bases at J, with 5 bases between. Looked up from germline, CDR1 is KGHSH and CDR2 is LQKENI. CDR3 amino acids: CASSPRLQETQYF. CDR3 in DNA: TGTGCCAGCTCACCACGTCTGCAAGAGACCCAGTACTTC.

This rearrangement joins TRBV5-6 to TRBJ1-4; TRBD1 aligns across 7 bases. The germline CDR1 and CDR2 sequences are SGHDT and YYEEEE. The trim removed 5 bases at V and 4 bases at J, leaving 17 bases unmatched. This CDR3 contains 18 residues. The DNA of the CDR3 is TGTGCCAGCAGAACAAAGACCGGGACAGACTCTATTAATGAAAAACTGTTTTTT. Translated: CASRTKTGTDSINEKLFF.

The chain has TRBV5-6 and TRBJ1-2, with D possibly matching TRBD1 (6 bases). CDR1 and CDR2 from the germline V gene are SGHDT and YYEEEE. The CDR3 contains 12 residues. Trimming left V 5 bases short and J 2 bases short, with 7 bases between. The DNA for the CDR3 is TGTGCCAGCAGGACAGGCAACTATGGCTACACCTTC. It yields the protein CASRTGNYGYTF.

The chain links TRBV20-1 to TRBJ2-5; D is unresolved. Trimming took off 8 bases at V and 5 bases at J, with 6 bases between the two ends. CDR3 length: 9 amino acids. Germline CDR1 and CDR2: DFQATT and SNEGSKA (reference sequence). This chain's CDR3 is CSPRETQYF. CDR3 sequence (DNA): TGCAGTCCGAGGGAGACCCAGTACTTC.

The chain joins TRBV18 to TRBJ2-1; TRBD2 matches at 13 bases. V lost 0 bases to trimming and J lost 4 bases; unmatched junction nucleotides: 3. The germline CDR1 and CDR2 sequences are KGHSH and LQKENI. The CDR3 totals 17 residues. The CDR3 DNA sequence: TGTGCCAGCTCACCACCCTTGACTAGCGGGAGGTACAATGAGCAGTTCTTC. It translates to CASSPPLTSGRYNEQFF.

CDR3 nucleotides: TGTGCCACCCCAGGGAACACTGAAGCTTTCTTT. Protein sequence: CATPGNTEAFF. V gene TRBV30 combines with J gene TRBJ1-1; D call uncertain. The germline gives CDR1 GTSNPN, CDR2 SVGIG (reference sequence). V was shortened by 8 bases and J by 1 base, with 8 bases between the two germline ends. CDR3 length equals 11 residues.

The V call is TRBV18, the J call TRBJ2-1; unclear D gene. Trimming stripped 1 base from V and 7 bases from J, with 5 bases between. This CDR3 has 12 amino acids. The germline V gene has CDR1 KGHSH and CDR2 LQKENI. The CDR3 reads CASSPQRNEQFF. The CDR3 DNA sequence: TGTGCCAGCTCACCACAGAGGAATGAGCAGTTCTTC.

In its sample, this clone was seen a few times. The rearrangement joins TRBV2 to TRBJ1-1; D is unclear. The CDR3 runs 13 residues. Germline assignment: CDR1 SNHLY and CDR2 FYNNEI. V lost 5 bases and J 4 bases, leaving 11 bases between the germline ends. The CDR3 sequence: CASSLLRGTEAFF. CDR3 sequence (DNA): TGTGCCAGCAGTTTGCTTCGGGGCACTGAAGCTTTCTTT.

The chain joins TRBV6-5 to TRBJ2-3; TRBD2 might be the D (5 bases). V was cut by 10 bases and J by 0 bases, with 8 bases left in between. The germline V gene encodes CDR1 MNHEY and CDR2 SVGAGI. The CDR3 consists of 12 residues. The CDR3 region is CATRGSTDTQYF. CDR3 coding DNA: TGTGCCACCCGAGGGAGCACAGATACGCAGTATTTT.

The chain joins TRBV14 to TRBJ2-7; 11 bases are shared with TRBD1. The CDR3 has 16 residues. Germline values: CDR1 SGHDN, CDR2 FVKESK. With V trimmed by 3 bases and J by 5 bases, 9 bases remained unmatched. In DNA form, the CDR3 reads TGTGCCAGCAGCCAGTTCGGGACAGGGGGAATCGACGAGCAGTACTTC. Its translation is CASSQFGTGGIDEQYF.

The CDR3 loop is CASSHDAGNSPLHF. The CDR3 DNA follows: TGCGCCAGCAGCCATGACGCGGGGAATTCACCCCTCCACTTT. The chain combines TRBV4-1 with TRBJ1-6; D gene uncertain. The CDR3 consists of 14 residues. Germline assignment: CDR1 MGHRA and CDR2 YSYEKL. V dropped 3 bases and J dropped 7 bases, with 10 bases sitting between them.

The chain combines TRBV29-1 with TRBJ2-7; D is perhaps TRBD1 (6 bases). The CDR3 length is 13 residues. The V gene lost 6 bases and the J gene lost 4 bases, with 16 bases spanning the gap. Germline V CDR1 and CDR2: SQVTM, ANQGSEA. CDR3 loop: CSVGSGQRYEQYF. In DNA form, the CDR3 reads TGCAGCGTAGGCTCCGGACAGAGATACGAGCAGTACTTC.

V and J are TRBV6-6 and TRBJ2-7, with 7 bases that match TRBD2. The CDR3 has 14 residues. The junction had 5 bases not matched to a gene; V was cut back by 3 bases and J by 3 bases. Germline V CDR1 and CDR2: MNHNY, SVGAGI (reference sequence). CDR3 residues: CASSYGGSIYEQYF. The CDR3, as DNA: TGTGCCAGCAGTTATGGCGGGAGTATCTACGAGCAGTACTTC.